This T cell receptor (beta chain) is from a study of T cell responses to AZD1222 COVID-19 vaccine. In the study overall: Pooling was applied to second doses at about 4 or about 12 weeks. Study results and caveats: No repertoire was sampled before or during the peak T cell response, only after it.

With regard to this clone: Its antigen remains unknown.

The method was immunoSEQ multiplex PCR; TCRdb's version includes in-frame clones alone and lacks a portion of them. The sample gives 130,000 to 150,000 clones, around 91% of which show up once; 5.2% is in the top ten. CDR3 size: 12 residues. V gave up 3 bases and J gave up 8 bases, with 10 bases separating them. Germline loops: CDR1 LGHDT, CDR2 YNNKEL (reference sequence). The V call is TRBV3-1 (or the pseudogene TRBV3-2), the J call TRBJ1-2; D not resolved. The receptor was isolated from an adult in good health. Sequenced material: peripheral blood, taken on day 0 of AZD1222 vaccination. The CDR3 protein is CASSHHSGGYTF. The CDR3 DNA reads as TGTGCCAGCAGCCACCACAGTGGCGGCTACACCTTC.